These 25 T cell receptor beta chains originate from one sample sequenced in a study of CXCR3-negative and CXCR3-positive naive CD8 T cells. In preparing the TRB cDNA libraries, 5' RACE with UMI labels was used. From the 5' RACE reads, TCRdb lists one entry per CDR3 protein and no DNA. This listing includes about 48,000 distinct CDR3 sequences. The sample comprised memory CD8+ T cells from blood. The receptors were sampled from a human donor in good health. Some clones in this sample may be carry-over from other donors' samples.

The rearrangement uses TRBV13 and TRBJ1-5. CDR1 and CDR2 (germline): PRHDT, FYEKMQ (reference sequence). The CDR3 runs 14 residues. This chain's CDR3 is CASSLAPENQPQHF.

The V call is TRBV29-1, the J call TRBJ2-1. The CDR3 is made up of 11 amino acids. Per the germline V gene, CDR1 is SQVTM and CDR2 is ANQGSEA. The CDR3 reads CSVEGVLPQFF.

The chain carries TRBV12-3 or TRBV12-4 and TRBJ2-1. This CDR3 spans 14 amino acids. This chain's CDR3 is CASSLALVGNEQFF.

The CDR3 reads CASSNPAWDLGNQPQHF. V usage is TRBV21-1 and J usage is TRBJ1-5; checking the TCRdb D call of TRBD1 is not possible without DNA. TRBV21-1 is a recognized pseudogene. There are 17 residues in the CDR3.

The rearrangement uses TRBV29-1 and TRBJ1-1. The germline V gene encodes CDR1 SQVTM and CDR2 ANQGSEA. The CDR3 extends over 11 amino acids. The CDR3 reads CSVEKNTEAFF.

The CDR3 loop reads CSVVGGGTYEQYF. V is TRBV29-1 and J is TRBJ2-7; lacking DNA, the TRBD1 call made by TCRdb goes unchecked. Per germline, CDR1 SQVTM and CDR2 ANQGSEA. The CDR3 totals 13 residues.

The chain joins TRBV5-1 to TRBJ2-3; lacking DNA, the TRBD1 call made by TCRdb goes unchecked. Per germline, CDR1 SGHRS and CDR2 YFSETQ. The CDR3 extends over 15 amino acids. This CDR3 is CASSPGQGLVDTQYF.

This rearrangement joins TRBV29-1 to TRBJ2-1; there is no DNA to check the TCRdb D call of TRBD1. Germline loops: CDR1 SQVTM, CDR2 ANQGSEA. The CDR3 sequence is 12 residues long. CDR3 residues: CSVPGRVNEQFF.

V usage is TRBV28 and J usage is TRBJ2-7; lacking DNA, the TRBD2 call made by TCRdb goes unchecked. The CDR3 totals 16 residues. The germline V gene has CDR1 MDHEN and CDR2 SYDVKM. CDR3 sequence reads: CASIPWLAGGGREQYF. Full variable domain (rest looked up from reference TRBV28 and TRBJ2-7): DVKVTQSSRYLVKRTGEKVFLECVQDMDHENMFWYRQDPGLGLRLIYFSYDVKMKEKGDIPEGYSVSREKKERFSLILESASTNQTSMYLCASIPWLAGGGREQYFGPGTRLTVT.

This rearrangement joins TRBV6-6 to TRBJ1-1; TCRdb outputs TRBD1, but without DNA this stays unchecked. This CDR3 comprises 12 residues. Germline values: CDR1 MNHNY, CDR2 SVGAGI (reference sequence). CDR3 amino acids: CASSGGGPEAFF.

The V call is TRBV5-1, the J call TRBJ2-1; TCRdb outputs TRBD1, but without DNA this stays unchecked. CDR3 length equals 12 residues. CDR1 and CDR2 from the germline V gene are SGHRS and YFSETQ. The CDR3 reads CASSLGGAEQFF.

Here the CDR3 reads CASSYSPRGSYNEQFF. This rearrangement joins TRBV6-5 to TRBJ2-1; TCRdb's assignment of TRBD2 cannot be checked, as there is no DNA. Germline V gene lookup returns CDR1 MNHEY and CDR2 SVGAGI. The CDR3 is 16 amino acids.

This chain connects TRBV7-2 to TRBJ2-2. Germline V gene lookup returns CDR1 SGHTA and CDR2 FQGNSA. This CDR3 has 13 amino acids. CDR3 protein: CASSLAKAGELFF.

This chain links TRBV5-4 with TRBJ1-1; TCRdb calls TRBD1, which cannot be checked without DNA. The V gene's germline CDR1 is SGHNT and CDR2 YYREEE (reference sequence). The CDR3 runs 13 residues. The CDR3 sequence: CASSLGQGSEAFF. Based on the CDR3 plus reference TRBV5-4 and TRBJ1-1, the full variable domain is ETGVTQSPTHLIKTRGQQVTLRCSSQSGHNTVSWYQQALGQGPQFIFQYYREEENGRGNFPPRFSGLQFPNYSSELNVNALELDDSALYLCASSLGQGSEAFFGQGTRLTVV.

The chain combines TRBV4-3 with TRBJ1-5; TCRdb's D gene call, TRBD1, goes unchecked for lack of DNA. The CDR3 length is 14 residues. Germline assignment: CDR1 LGHNA and CDR2 YSLEER. The CDR3 spells CASSQVGSGQPQHF.

This chain connects TRBV20-1 to TRBJ2-1; the D gene TCRdb calls, TRBD1, cannot be checked with no DNA. Germline V gives CDR1 DFQATT, CDR2 SNEGSKA (reference sequence). CDR3 size: 13 residues. The CDR3 here is CSAIPSPYNEQFF.

CDR3 sequence: CASKFRDRRYNEQFF. The chain couples TRBV28 to TRBJ2-1; with no DNA, the TCRdb D assignment of TRBD2 cannot be verified. This CDR3 has 15 amino acids. CDR1 and CDR2 from the germline V gene are MDHEN and SYDVKM.

The chain is built from TRBV28 and TRBJ2-4; TCRdb picks TRBD2, but there is no DNA to check that call. Germline V CDR1 and CDR2: MDHEN, SYDVKM. The CDR3 consists of 16 residues. CDR3 in amino acids: CASSLFGEGRGNIQYF.

The chain employs TRBV19 and TRBJ2-1. The germline CDR1 and CDR2 sequences are LNHDA and SQIVND (reference sequence). The CDR3 runs 17 residues. The CDR3 spells CASSISSAKWNDNEQFF. Complete variable domain (other parts from reference TRBV19 and TRBJ2-1): DGGITQSPKYLFRKEGQNVTLSCEQNLNHDAMYWYRQDPGQGLRLIYYSQIVNDFQKGDIAEGYSVSREKKESFPLTVTSAQKNPTAFYLCASSISSAKWNDNEQFFGPGTRLTVL.

The chain uses TRBV14 and TRBJ2-1; the TCRdb call, TRBD1, lacks DNA for checking. This CDR3 contains 18 residues. Per the germline V gene, CDR1 is SGHDN and CDR2 is FVKESK. The CDR3 here is CASSQVTGFTWYDNEQFF.

The chain's CDR3 is CASSRPGTGHKDTQYF. The V call is TRBV28, the J call TRBJ2-3; TCRdb's D gene call, TRBD1, goes unchecked for lack of DNA. This CDR3 comprises 16 residues. The germline V gene encodes CDR1 MDHEN and CDR2 SYDVKM.

This chain links TRBV27 with TRBJ2-7. The length of the CDR3 is 13 residues. Germline-derived CDR1 and CDR2 are MNHEY and SMNVEV (reference sequence). CDR3 in amino acids: CASRIGRSYEQYF.

The V and J genes are TRBV7-2 and TRBJ2-2; with no DNA, the TCRdb D assignment of TRBD2 cannot be verified. This CDR3 spans 15 amino acids. Germline V CDR1 and CDR2: SGHTA, FQGNSA. The CDR3 loop reads CASSLTGTSGGELFF. Based on the CDR3 plus reference TRBV7-2 and TRBJ2-2, the full variable domain is GAGVSQSPSNKVTEKGKDVELRCDPISGHTALYWYRQSLGQGLEFLIYFQGNSAPDKSGLPSDRFSAERTGGSVSTLTIQRTQQEDSAVYLCASSLTGTSGGELFFGEGSRLTVL.

The chain couples TRBV3-1 to TRBJ2-7. Germline loops: CDR1 LGHDT, CDR2 YNNKEL (reference sequence). This CDR3 is 15 amino acids long. CDR3 amino acids: CASSQDSLSSYEQYF.

This clonotype is called medium-sized based on its frequency. The chain recombines TRBV2 with TRBJ2-2; TCRdb's D call of TRBD2 is untestable without DNA. The CDR3 is 15 amino acids. Looked up from germline, CDR1 is SNHLY and CDR2 is FYNNEI. Here the CDR3 reads CASSEADYGTGELFF.